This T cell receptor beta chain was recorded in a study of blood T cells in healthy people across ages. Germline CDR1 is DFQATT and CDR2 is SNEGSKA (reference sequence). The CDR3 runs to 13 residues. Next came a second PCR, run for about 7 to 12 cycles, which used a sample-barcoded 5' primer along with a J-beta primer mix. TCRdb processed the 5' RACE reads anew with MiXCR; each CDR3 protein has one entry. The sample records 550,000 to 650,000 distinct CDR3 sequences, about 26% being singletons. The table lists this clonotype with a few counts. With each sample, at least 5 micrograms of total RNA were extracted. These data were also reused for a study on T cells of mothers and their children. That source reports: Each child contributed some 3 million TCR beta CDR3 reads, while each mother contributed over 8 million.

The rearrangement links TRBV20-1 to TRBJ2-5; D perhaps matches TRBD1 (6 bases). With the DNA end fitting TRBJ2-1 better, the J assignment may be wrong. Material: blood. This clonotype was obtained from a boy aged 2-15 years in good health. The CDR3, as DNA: TGCAGTGCAAGGACAGCACTCTACGCTGAGCAGTTCTTC. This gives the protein CSARTALYAEQFF.